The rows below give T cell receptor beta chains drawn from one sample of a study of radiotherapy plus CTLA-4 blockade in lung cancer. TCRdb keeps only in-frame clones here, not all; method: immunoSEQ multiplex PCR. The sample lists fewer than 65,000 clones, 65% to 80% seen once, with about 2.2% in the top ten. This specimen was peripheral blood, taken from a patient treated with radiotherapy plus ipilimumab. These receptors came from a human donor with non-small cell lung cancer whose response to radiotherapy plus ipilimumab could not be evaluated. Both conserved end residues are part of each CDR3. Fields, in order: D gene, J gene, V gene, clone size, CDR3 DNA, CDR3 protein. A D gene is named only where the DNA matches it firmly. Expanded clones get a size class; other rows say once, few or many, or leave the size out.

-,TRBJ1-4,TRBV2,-,TGTGCCAGCAGTGAACAGGGAGGGTTCGATGAAAAACTGTTTTTT,CASSEQGGFDEKLFF
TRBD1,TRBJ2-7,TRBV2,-,TGTGCCAGCAGTCTGCATTCTTCCGGGACAGGGCGTCAGTACTTC,CASSLHSSGTGRQYF
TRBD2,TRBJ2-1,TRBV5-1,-,TGCGCCAGCAGCTTGGGGGGAGCGGGGGGGCCCTACAATGAGCAGTTCTTC,CASSLGGAGGPYNEQFF
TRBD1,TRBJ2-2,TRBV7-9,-,TGTGCCAGCAGCTTCCCGGACAGGGTGGCCGGGGAGCTGTTTTTT,CASSFPDRVAGELFF
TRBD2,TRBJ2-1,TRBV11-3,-,TGTGCCAGCAGCTTGGTTAGCGGGAGGGCCGGAGCCGATGAGCAGTTCTTC,CASSLVSGRAGADEQFF
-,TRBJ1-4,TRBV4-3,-,TGCGCCAGCAGCCACCTAAACGGGGGGATCCGTGAAAAACTGTTTTTT,CASSHLNGGIREKLFF
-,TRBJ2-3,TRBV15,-,TGTGCCACCAGAACAGGGATCACAGATACGCAGTATTTT,CATRTGITDTQYF
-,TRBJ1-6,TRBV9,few,TGTGCCAGCAGCGTGGCGGGGCGGGATTCACCCCTCCACTTT,CASSVAGRDSPLHF
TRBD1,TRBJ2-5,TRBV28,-,TGTGCCAGTGCCACAGGGGGGAGGTTGGGGACCCAGTACTTC,CASATGGRLGTQYF
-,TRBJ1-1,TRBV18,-,TGTGCCAGCTCACCGGAGCTGGAGAACACTGAAGCTTTCTTT,CASSPELENTEAFF
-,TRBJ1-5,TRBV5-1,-,TGCGCCAGCAGCTTGGGACAGCCCAATCAGCCCCAGCATTTT,CASSLGQPNQPQHF
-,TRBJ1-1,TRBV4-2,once,TGTGCCAGCAGCCAAGAACGGGTAGACACTGAAGCTTTCTTT,CASSQERVDTEAFF
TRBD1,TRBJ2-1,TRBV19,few,TGTGCCACTACCGGGACAGGGGTTGGTAATGAGCAGTTCTTC,CATTGTGVGNEQFF
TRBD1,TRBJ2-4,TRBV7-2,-,TGTGCCAGCAGCTTTGGGGGACAGAGCAAAAACATTCAGTACTTC,CASSFGGQSKNIQYF
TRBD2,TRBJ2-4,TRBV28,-,TGTGCCAGCAGTAGGACTAGCGGGAGGTATGACATTCAGTACTTC,CASSRTSGRYDIQYF
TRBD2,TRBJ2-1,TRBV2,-,TGTGCCAGCAGTGGCCGGCTAGCGGGGGGGAACAATGAGCAGTTCTTC,CASSGRLAGGNNEQFF
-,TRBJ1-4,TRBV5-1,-,TGCGCCAGCAGCGGGGCATACGGAAATGAAAAACTGTTTTTT,CASSGAYGNEKLFF
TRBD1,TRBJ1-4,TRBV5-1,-,TGCGCCAGCAGCTTGGAGGCAGGGGGCCATGAAAAACTGTTTTTT,CASSLEAGGHEKLFF
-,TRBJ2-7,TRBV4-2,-,TGTGCTAGCGGGCTACTCACAGGGGGTGGATCCTACGAGCAGTACTTC,CASGLLTGGGSYEQYF
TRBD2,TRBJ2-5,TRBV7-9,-,TGTGCCAGCAGCTTAGCTGCGGGGGGTGGGGAGACCCAGTACTTC,CASSLAAGGGETQYF
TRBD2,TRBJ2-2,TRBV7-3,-,TGTGCCAGCAGCTCGGGACTAGCGGGAGTCACCGGGGAGCTGTTTTTT,CASSSGLAGVTGELFF
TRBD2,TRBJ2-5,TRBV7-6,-,TGTGCCAGCAGCCCCCAACTAGCGGGGGGCCGCGAGACCCAGTACTTC,CASSPQLAGGRETQYF
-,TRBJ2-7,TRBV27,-,TGTGCCAGCAGTAGTGGGCTCGTCTACGAGCAGTACTTC,CASSSGLVYEQYF
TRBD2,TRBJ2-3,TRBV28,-,TGTGCCAGCAGTTTATCGGGACTAGCGGGAAGGGGTACTAGCACAGATACGCAGTATTTT,CASSLSGLAGRGTSTDTQYF
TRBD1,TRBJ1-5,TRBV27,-,TGTGCCAGCAGTTACGAAGGGACAGCTAATCAGCCCCAGCATTTT,CASSYEGTANQPQHF
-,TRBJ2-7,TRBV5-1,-,TGCGCCAGCAGCTTGGGGACAGATCTTTACGAGCAGTACTTC,CASSLGTDLYEQYF
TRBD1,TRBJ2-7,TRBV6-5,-,TGTGCCAGCAGCTGGGACAGGGGCTCCTACGAGCAGTACTTC,CASSWDRGSYEQYF
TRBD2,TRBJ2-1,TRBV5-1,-,TGCGCCAGCAGCTTGGGTGGACTAGCGGGACCCTCCTCCTACAATGAGCAGTTCTTC,CASSLGGLAGPSSYNEQFF
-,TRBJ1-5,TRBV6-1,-,TGTGCCAGCACCTATGGGGCTGAGAATCAGCCCCAGCATTTT,CASTYGAENQPQHF
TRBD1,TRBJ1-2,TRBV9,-,TGTGCCAGCGGGACAGCCCTCTATGGCTACACCTTC,CASGTALYGYTF
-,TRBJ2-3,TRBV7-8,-,TGTGCCAGCAGATCGGTCGTTGCGGATACGCAGTATTTT,CASRSVVADTQYF
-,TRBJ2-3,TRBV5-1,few,TGCGCCAGCAGCCCCCTACCCTCGGGGAGCACAGATACGCAGTATTTT,CASSPLPSGSTDTQYF
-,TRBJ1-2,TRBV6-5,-,TGTGCCAGCAGTTATAGGCAGGCCTATGGCTACACCTTC,CASSYRQAYGYTF
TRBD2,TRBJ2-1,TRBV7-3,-,TGTGCCAGCAGCAGATATAGCGGGGGTAGCGATGAGCAGTTCTTC,CASSRYSGGSDEQFF
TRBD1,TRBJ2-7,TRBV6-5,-,TGTGCCAGCAGTTACAAACAGACAGGGGCCTACGAGCAGTACTTC,CASSYKQTGAYEQYF
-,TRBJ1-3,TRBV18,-,TGTGCCAGCTCATCGGTCGGGAGGTTCTCTGGAAACACCATATATTTT,CASSSVGRFSGNTIYF
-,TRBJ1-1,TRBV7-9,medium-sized,TGTGCCAGCAGCTTAAAGCAGGGAGGCACTGAAGCTTTCTTT,CASSLKQGGTEAFF
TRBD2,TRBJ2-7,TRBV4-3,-,TGCGCCAGCAGCCAAGATTTTGGTCTAGCGGGTTACGAGCAGTACTTC,CASSQDFGLAGYEQYF
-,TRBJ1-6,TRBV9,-,TGTGCCAGCTCGCAGGCTGGAGGGTCACCCCTCCACTTT,CASSQAGGSPLHF
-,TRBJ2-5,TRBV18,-,TGTGCCAGCTCACCAAAGGGGAACCAAGAGACCCAGTACTTC,CASSPKGNQETQYF
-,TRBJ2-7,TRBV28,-,TGTGCCAGCAGTCGACGTGGGGGGGGCGCGGTGCAGTACTTC,CASSRRGGGAVQYF
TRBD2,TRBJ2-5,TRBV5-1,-,TGCGCCAGCAGCTTAGGAGCGGGGGGTAGGGAGACCCAGTACTTC,CASSLGAGGRETQYF
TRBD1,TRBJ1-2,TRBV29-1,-,TGCAGTACGCTGCGGGACAGGGAGGATGGCTACACCTTC,CSTLRDREDGYTF
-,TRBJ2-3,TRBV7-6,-,TGTGCCAGCAGCCAACAAGTCACAGATACGCAGTATTTT,CASSQQVTDTQYF
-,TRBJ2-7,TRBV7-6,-,TGTGCCAGCAGCTTGGGCTCCCCCTACGAGCAGTACTTC,CASSLGSPYEQYF
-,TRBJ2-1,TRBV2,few,TGTGCCAGCAGTCAGGGGAGTGAGCAGTTCTTC,CASSQGSEQFF
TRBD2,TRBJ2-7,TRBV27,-,TGTGCCAGCAGGGCGCGTGGGGGGGTACGGGTTCCTACCTACGAGCAGTACTTC,CASRARGGVRVPTYEQYF
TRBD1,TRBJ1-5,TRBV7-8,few,TGTGCCAGCAGCTCGGCGGGGACAGCGATCAATCAGCCCCAGCATTTT,CASSSAGTAINQPQHF
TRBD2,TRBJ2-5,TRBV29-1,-,TGCAGCGTCGGGACTAGCGGTGAGACCCAGTACTTC,CSVGTSGETQYF
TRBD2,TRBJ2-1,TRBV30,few,TGTGCCTGGAGTGTGTTAGCGGGAGGGGATGAGCAGTTCTTC,CAWSVLAGGDEQFF
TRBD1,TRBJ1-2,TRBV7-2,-,TGTGCCAGCAGCAAACAGGGGGAGCTAGGAGGCTACACCTTC,CASSKQGELGGYTF
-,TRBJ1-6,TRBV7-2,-,TGTGCCAGCAGCCCGGGGACCTATAATTCACCCCTCCACTTT,CASSPGTYNSPLHF
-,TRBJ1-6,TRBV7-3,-,TGTGCCAGCAGCTTACGCAGTAATTCACCCCTCCACTTT,CASSLRSNSPLHF
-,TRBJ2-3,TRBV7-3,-,TGTGCCAGCAGCTTAAACTCCCGGGATACGCAGTATTTT,CASSLNSRDTQYF
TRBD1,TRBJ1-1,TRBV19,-,TGTGCCAGTAGTATTACAGGGGGCTCGGGCACTGAAGCTTTCTTT,CASSITGGSGTEAFF
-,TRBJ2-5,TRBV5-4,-,TGTGCCAGCAGCTTGGGGGTGTTGGCGGGACAGCAAGAGACCCAGTACTTC,CASSLGVLAGQQETQYF